The sample holds a few counts of the clone carrying this TCR beta chain. Its antigen is unidentified. Time point indicated: baseline, week 1 (first vaccination visit). Stated treatment: pre-vaccination baseline after standard-of-care therapy. Some clones are missing from TCRdb's copy, which holds only in-frame ones; the method was immunoSEQ multiplex PCR. The sample yields some 100,000 clones, 83% seen once. The data stem from a study of a mutant IDH1 vaccine in newly diagnosed glioma. Findings and limits, study-wide: Patients mounted vaccine-induced immune responses in about 92% of cases.

CDR1 is LNHDA, CDR2 SQIVND, per germline (reference sequence). This CDR3 is built from 14 residues. The V and J ends lost 9 bases and 2 bases respectively, with 17 bases between them. The TCR was taken from a woman aged 50 to 60 with glioma. The specimen comprised PBMCs, sampled from a glioma patient treated with radiotherapy, temozolomide or both. The rearrangement links TRBV19 to TRBJ2-7, with D unclear. The chain's CDR3 is CASLGNQPPYEQYF. The CDR3 DNA sequence: TGTGCCAGCCTCGGTAACCAGCCCCCCTACGAGCAGTACTTC.